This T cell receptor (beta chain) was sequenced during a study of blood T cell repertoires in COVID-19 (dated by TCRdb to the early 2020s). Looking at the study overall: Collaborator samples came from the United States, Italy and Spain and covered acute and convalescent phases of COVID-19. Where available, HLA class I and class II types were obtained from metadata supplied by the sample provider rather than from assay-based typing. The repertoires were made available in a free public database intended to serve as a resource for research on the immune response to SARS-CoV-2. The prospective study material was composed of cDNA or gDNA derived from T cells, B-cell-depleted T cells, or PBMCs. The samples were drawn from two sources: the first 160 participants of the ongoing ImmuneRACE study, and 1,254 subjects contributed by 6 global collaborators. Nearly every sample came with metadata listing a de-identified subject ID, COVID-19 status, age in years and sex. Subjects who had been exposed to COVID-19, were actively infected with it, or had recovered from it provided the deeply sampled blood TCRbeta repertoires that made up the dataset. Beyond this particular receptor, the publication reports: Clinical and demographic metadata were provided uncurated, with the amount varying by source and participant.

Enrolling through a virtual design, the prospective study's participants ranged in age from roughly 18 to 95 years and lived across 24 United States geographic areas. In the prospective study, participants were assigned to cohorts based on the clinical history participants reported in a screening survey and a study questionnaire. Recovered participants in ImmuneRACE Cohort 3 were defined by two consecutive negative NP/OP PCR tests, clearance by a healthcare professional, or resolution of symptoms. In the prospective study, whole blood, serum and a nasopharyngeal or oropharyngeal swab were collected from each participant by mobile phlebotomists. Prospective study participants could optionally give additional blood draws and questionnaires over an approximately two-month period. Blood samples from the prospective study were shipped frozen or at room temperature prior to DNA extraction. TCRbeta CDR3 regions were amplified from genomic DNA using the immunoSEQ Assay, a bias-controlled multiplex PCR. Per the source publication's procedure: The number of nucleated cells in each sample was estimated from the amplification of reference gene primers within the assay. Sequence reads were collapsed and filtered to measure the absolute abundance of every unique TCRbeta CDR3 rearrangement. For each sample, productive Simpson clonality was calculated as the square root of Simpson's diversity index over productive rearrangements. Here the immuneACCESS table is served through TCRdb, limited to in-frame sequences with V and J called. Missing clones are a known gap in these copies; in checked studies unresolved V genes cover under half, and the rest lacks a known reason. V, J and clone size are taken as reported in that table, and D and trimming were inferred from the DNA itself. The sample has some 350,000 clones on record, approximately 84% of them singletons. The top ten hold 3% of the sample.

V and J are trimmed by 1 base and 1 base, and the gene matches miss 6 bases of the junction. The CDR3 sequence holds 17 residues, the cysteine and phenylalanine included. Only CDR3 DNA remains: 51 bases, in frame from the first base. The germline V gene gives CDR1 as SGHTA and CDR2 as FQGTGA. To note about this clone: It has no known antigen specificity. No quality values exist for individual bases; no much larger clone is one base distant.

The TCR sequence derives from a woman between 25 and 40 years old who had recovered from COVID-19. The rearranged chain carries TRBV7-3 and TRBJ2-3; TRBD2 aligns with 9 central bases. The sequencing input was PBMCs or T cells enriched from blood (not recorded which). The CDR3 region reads CASSLRGLAGGTDTQYF. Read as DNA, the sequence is TGTGCCAGCAGCTTAAGGGGACTAGCCGGCGGCACAGATACGCAGTATTTT.